These T cell receptor beta chains were read from a single sample in a study of cytomegalovirus exposure and HLA in healthy donors. Sequencing was performed with immunoSEQ multiplex PCR; in TCRdb, only in-frame clones are kept and a portion is missing. The repertoire has some 140,000 clones, 65% to 80% of them found once; the top ten carry approximately 1.6%. The sequenced sample consisted of PBMCs. Receptor source: a human donor in good health. Each CDR3 is given with its conserved first and last residue. The D gene is left open where the match is weak. Some rows mark clone size as missing; the rest say once, few, many or name a class of expanded clone.

clone size	V gene	D gene	J gene	CDR3 protein	CDR3 DNA
.	TRBV27	TRBD1	TRBJ1-2	CASSSPGSGGAYGYTF	TGTGCCAGCAGTTCTCCTGGGTCAGGGGGCGCCTATGGCTACACCTTC
once	TRBV6-4	TRBD1	TRBJ2-2	CASSGDSSNTGELFF	TGTGCCAGCAGTGGGGACAGTTCGAACACCGGGGAGCTGTTTTTT
once	TRBV5-8	.	TRBJ2-3	CASSYGSSDTQYF	TGTGCCAGCAGCTATGGGAGTTCAGATACGCAGTATTTT
.	TRBV19	.	TRBJ2-1	CASNREGSSYNEQFF	TGTGCCAGTAACAGGGAGGGGAGCTCCTACAATGAGCAGTTCTTC
.	TRBV7-6	TRBD1	TRBJ1-1	CASSLGQGASVEAFF	TGTGCCAGCAGCTTAGGACAGGGGGCTTCCGTTGAAGCTTTCTTT
.	TRBV11-2	TRBD1	TRBJ2-7	CASSLGGQGYEQYF	TGTGCCAGCAGCTTAGGGGGACAGGGTTACGAGCAGTACTTC
.	TRBV6-6	.	TRBJ2-7	CASSPPGSYEQYF	TGTGCCAGCAGTCCCCCCGGGTCTTACGAGCAGTACTTC
.	TRBV7-2	TRBD1	TRBJ2-7	CASSPWDSGSYEQYF	TGTGCCAGCAGCCCGTGGGACAGTGGCTCCTACGAGCAGTACTTC
.	TRBV28	TRBD2	TRBJ2-6	CASSSGLAGVFGANVLTF	TGTGCCAGCAGTTCGGGACTAGCGGGAGTCTTTGGGGCCAACGTCCTGACTTTC
.	TRBV5-1	TRBD2	TRBJ2-1	CASSLATLRQLAANEQFF	TGCGCCAGCAGCTTGGCCACCTTGAGACAACTAGCGGCCAATGAGCAGTTCTTC
.	TRBV6-5	TRBD1	TRBJ1-3	CASSPTGLSGNTIYF	TGTGCCAGCAGTCCGACAGGGCTCTCTGGAAACACCATATATTTT
.	TRBV7-6	TRBD2	TRBJ2-3	CASTSGRAGGDTQYF	TGTGCCAGCACCAGCGGGAGGGCCGGTGGGGATACGCAGTATTTT
few	TRBV7-9	TRBD2	TRBJ2-1	CASSLFRAVGLEDHHEQFF	TGTGCCAGCAGCTTATTTCGCGCGGTGGGACTAGAGGACCACCATGAGCAGTTCTTC
.	TRBV6-5	.	TRBJ1-5	CASSRPGASQPQHF	TGTGCCAGCAGCCGACCAGGGGCTTCTCAGCCCCAGCATTTT